This T cell receptor beta chain was sequenced during a study of T-cell reconstitution after alpha-beta-depleted transplantation in children. The length of the CDR3 is 15 residues. Trimming stripped 3 bases from V and 4 bases from J, with 14 bases between. As regards this clonotype: Its antigen is not known.

Overall study results and limits: Expanded graft clones, several hundred of them, were reportedly the source of alpha-beta T cells about two months after transplant.

Preparation of the TCRbeta library was carried out with unique molecular identifiers. TCRdb re-analysed the PCR reads in MiXCR, keeping a single row per CDR3 protein. The sample includes some 290,000 distinct CDR3 sequences, 23% of them seen just once. The chain has TRBV12-3 or TRBV12-4 and TRBJ2-3; D may correspond to TRBD1 or TRBD2 (5 bases each). The sample consisted of PBMCs, mostly from graft donor cells, taken 180 days after TCRalphabeta/CD19-depleted stem cell transplant. This sequence was found in a male patient between 10 and 17 years old who had a stem cell transplant for acute lymphoblastic leukemia, so the T cells may come from the graft donor. The CDR3 here is CASSFLAGSADTQYF. CDR3 coding DNA: TGTGCCAGCAGTTTCCTAGCAGGGAGCGCAGATACGCAGTATTTT.